A single T cell receptor (beta chain) is shown here with its context. No antigen is known for it. The data belong to a study of Ad26.COV2.S vaccination and SARS-CoV-2 variants. General study findings and limits: Participants given vaccine showed non-spike TCR breadth similar to that of placebo recipients.

The treatment is: over 15 received Ad26.COV2.S at low or high dose, single or two shots; about five received placebo; per-sample allocation not given. Repertoires come from day 63 after the first vaccine or placebo injection. The CDR3 is 20 residues long. The germline V gene has CDR1 SGHTA and CDR2 FQGTGA. Deletions cut 4 bases from V and 2 bases from J, with 24 bases between. The assay was immunoSEQ multiplex PCR, and TCRdb's table has in-frame clones only and misses some. The profile covers 450,000 to 550,000 clones, with about 89% appearing a single time and 1.5% to 2% taken by the ten largest. The specimen comprised peripheral blood, sampled in a trial of Ad26.COV2.S vaccine versus placebo. This sequence originates from a person between 18 and 65 years old who received the Ad26.COV2.S COVID-19 vaccine or a placebo. V gene TRBV7-3 combines with J gene TRBJ1-6; tentatively, D is TRBD1 (5 bases). CDR3 nucleotide sequence: TGTGCCAGCAGCTCCCTACCGGACGGGATCCAGGGCACCTATAATTCACCCCTCCACTTT. Its protein product is CASSSLPDGIQGTYNSPLHF.